This T cell receptor (beta chain) originates from a study of CD8+ T cells in alopecia areata. Whole-study results and caveats: TCR sharing was clearer in mice than between patients, perhaps partly owing to patient HLA diversity. The study also sequences resident alphabeta T cells of normal skin in scalp samples.

V shed 2 bases, J shed 5 bases, and the junction held 4 bases outside the gene matches. The CDR3 covers 14 residues. Per the germline V gene, CDR1 is SGHDT and CDR2 is YYEEEE. Extraction and reverse transcription of RNA yielded cDNA as the sequencing template. The table came from immunoSEQ multiplex PCR; TCRdb's copy has only in-frame clones and leaves some out. The sample has about 99,000 clones, less than 70% seen once. With respect to this clone: The antigen remains undetermined.

Sequencing was performed on CD4+ T cells sorted from blood. This TCR derives from a human donor in good health. The genes are TRBV5-6 and TRBJ2-4; 7 bases are a match to TRBD1. CDR3 amino acids: CASSFGTDQNIQYF. For the CDR3, the DNA is TGTGCCAGCAGCTTTGGGACAGACCAAAACATTCAGTACTTC.